What follows are 9 T cell receptor beta chains derived from one specimen sequenced in a study of blood T cell repertoires in COVID-19. Sequenced by immunoSEQ multiplex PCR; TCRdb stores in-frame clones only, minus some. The sample contains more than 200,000 clones, 75% to 90% of which appear only once. Sequencing used peripheral blood. The receptors stem from a woman over 75 with COVID-19, enrolled during active disease.

Of note for this clone: The same CDR3 arises from other DNA sequences in this sample as well. The chain combines TRBV2 with TRBJ1-5; tentative D call: TRBD1 (5 bases). This CDR3 is built from 13 residues. V shed 8 bases and J shed 4 bases, with 12 bases lying between them. CDR1 is SNHLY, CDR2 FYNNEI, per germline. The DNA for the CDR3 is TGTGCCAGCCTCGGTACAGGAAATCAGCCCCAGCATTTT. Its protein product is CASLGTGNQPQHF.

J is TRBJ1-1 and V is TRBV10-2; a weak D match, TRBD1 (6 bases). CDR1 is WSHSY, CDR2 SAAADI, per germline. Trimming pared 4 bases from V and 0 bases from J, leaving 12 bases between. This CDR3 contains 15 residues. The CDR3 nucleotides read TGCGCCAGCAGTGCTGGGGGCAGGGTGAACACTGAAGCTTTCTTT. Protein product: CASSAGGRVNTEAFF.

The CDR3 sequence is CASSPRGMGTEAFF. CDR3 bases: TGTGCCAGTAGTCCTCGGGGTATGGGGACTGAAGCTTTCTTT. V is TRBV19 and J is TRBJ1-1; D gene ambiguous. Germline V gene lookup returns CDR1 LNHDA and CDR2 SQIVND (reference sequence). The CDR3 covers 14 residues. Trimming took off 5 bases at V and 5 bases at J, with 15 bases between the two ends. Full variable domain (missing parts from reference TRBV19 and TRBJ1-1): DGGITQSPKYLFRKEGQNVTLSCEQNLNHDAMYWYRQDPGQGLRLIYYSQIVNDFQKGDIAEGYSVSREKKESFPLTVTSAQKNPTAFYLCASSPRGMGTEAFFGQGTRLTVV.

This sequence joins TRBV28 and TRBJ2-5, with no clear D. The germline CDR1 and CDR2 sequences are MDHEN and SYDVKM. This CDR3 has 11 residues. With 3 bases removed from V and 5 bases from J, the gap between germline ends came to 4 bases. In DNA form, the CDR3 reads TGTGCCAGCAGTTTTGGCGAGACCCAGTACTTC. Its translation is CASSFGETQYF.

The V gene is TRBV29-1, the J gene TRBJ2-7; no firm D call. V dropped 8 bases and J dropped 5 bases, with 16 bases sitting between them. CDR1 and CDR2 (germline): SQVTM, ANQGSEA. This CDR3 contains 12 residues. Here the CDR3 DNA reads TGCAGCTTTCGGGTCGATGCTCACGAGCAGTACTTC. Residues: CSFRVDAHEQYF.

This chain links TRBV27 with TRBJ1-1, with 9 bases lining up with TRBD1. J was trimmed by 0 bases and V by 8 bases; bases with no gene match: 13. CDR1 MNHEY and CDR2 SMNVEV come from the germline V gene (reference sequence). This CDR3 region has 17 residues. The CDR3 loop is CASLRSRTGAVNTEAFF. The CDR3 DNA sequence: TGTGCCAGCCTACGATCGCGGACAGGGGCTGTGAACACTGAAGCTTTCTTT.

The chain uses TRBV18 and TRBJ2-7; perhaps TRBD2 as D (5 bases). Trimming cost V 4 bases and J 0 bases, with 10 bases left between them. Germline CDR1 reads KGHSH; CDR2 reads LQKENI. CDR3 length: 14 amino acids. CDR3 amino acids: CASSLLGSSYEQYF. The CDR3 DNA reads as TGTGCCAGCTCACTACTAGGGAGCTCCTACGAGCAGTACTTC.

This chain links TRBV18 with TRBJ1-2, with 7 bases lining up with TRBD1. The CDR3 totals 14 residues. Germline-derived CDR1 and CDR2 are KGHSH and LQKENI. V lost 2 bases and J lost 4; bases outside the gene matches: 4. The CDR3 region is CASSPWTGFYGYTF. Here the CDR3 DNA reads TGTGCCAGCTCACCATGGACAGGCTTCTATGGCTACACCTTC.

V is TRBV5-6 and J is TRBJ1-4; the D gene is possibly TRBD1 (6 bases). The CDR3 extends over 16 amino acids. V dropped 4 bases and J dropped 6 bases, with 19 bases sitting between them. Per germline, CDR1 SGHDT and CDR2 YYEEEE. Written as DNA, the CDR3 is TGTGCCAGCAGCGGACTTGTGGTGTCAGGGGATGAAAAACTGTTTTTT. It encodes CASSGLVVSGDEKLFF.